The 21 T cell receptor beta chains in this list originate from one sample, sequenced in a study of CD8 T cells in ankylosing spondylitis. TCRdb reprocessed the 5' RACE reads via MiXCR and lists one record per CDR3 protein. The table includes about 750,000 distinct CDR3 sequences, under 20% detected once. Their specific antigens are unknown. Overall study findings and caveats: Seemingly distinctive of ankylosing spondylitis blood was a TCR beta motif formed by eight highly homologous variants.

What was sequenced was blood, either unsorted or a sorted T cell fraction (not recorded which). These receptors came from a male donor with ankylosing spondylitis.

This clonotype was observed many times. This sequence joins TRBV12-3 or TRBV12-4 and TRBJ1-6; D not certain. The length of the CDR3 is 14 residues. V lost 0 bases and J 9 bases, leaving 9 bases between the germline ends. CDR3 bases: TGTGCCAGCAGTTTAGCCGGAAGTGGTTCACCCCTCCACTTT. It yields the protein CASSLAGSGSPLHF.

The gene calls are TRBV27 and TRBJ2-1; 8 bases are shared with TRBD2. The CDR3 is 14 residues long. V dropped 4 bases and J dropped 10; count of bases not matched to a gene: 9. Per the germline V gene, CDR1 is MNHEY and CDR2 is SMNVEV (reference sequence). The CDR3 spells CASSWSSGGGEQFF. Here the CDR3 DNA reads TGTGCCAGCAGTTGGAGCAGCGGGGGAGGGGAGCAGTTCTTC.

CDR3 protein: CASSRTSITGELFF. CDR3 nucleotides: TGTGCCAGCAGCCGGACTAGCATTACCGGGGAGCTGTTTTTT. This chain connects TRBV13 to TRBJ2-2; the match to TRBD2 covers 8 bases. CDR1 is PRHDT and CDR2 is FYEKMQ in the germline V gene (reference sequence). The CDR3 is made up of 14 amino acids. With V trimmed by 5 bases and J by 5 bases, 4 bases remained unmatched.

This clonotype was seen more than once but under ten times. This chain connects TRBV6-2 or TRBV6-3 to TRBJ2-2; D is unclear. In germline, CDR1 is MNHEY, CDR2 SVGEGT. Deletions cut 2 bases from V and 4 bases from J, with 5 bases between. This CDR3 has 13 amino acids. The CDR3 loop is CASSYLGTGELFF. The CDR3 nucleotides are TGTGCCAGCAGTTACCTGGGCACCGGGGAGCTGTTTTTT.

This clonotype was seen many times. The chain is built from TRBV11-2 and TRBJ1-1; a possible D gene is TRBD1 (5 bases). CDR1 and CDR2 (germline): SGHAT, FQNNGV. Trimming removed 0 bases from V and 1 base from J, with 12 bases in between. The CDR3 has 16 amino acids. The CDR3 DNA reads TGTGCCAGCAGCTTAGAAGTGGGACGATGGAACACTGAAGCTTTCTTT. Residues: CASSLEVGRWNTEAFF.

The V call is TRBV29-1, the J call TRBJ2-2, with D tentatively TRBD1 or TRBD2 (6 bases each). Germline CDR1 reads SQVTM; CDR2 reads ANQGSEA. The CDR3 is made up of 15 amino acids. V lost 0 bases and J lost 2, with 10 bases in between. The CDR3 DNA is TGCAGCGTTGAAGACGCGGGACACAACACCGGGGAGCTGTTTTTT. Protein sequence: CSVEDAGHNTGELFF.

This clonotype showed up many times. The chain recombines TRBV5-1 with TRBJ2-1, with 13 bases matching TRBD2. J was trimmed by 3 bases and V by 4 bases; bases with no gene match: 4. Germline CDR1 and CDR2: SGHRS and YFSETQ. This CDR3 has 16 amino acids. The CDR3 DNA is TGCGCCAGCAGCGCCCGACTAGCGGGGGGCTACAATGAGCAGTTCTTC. Its protein product is CASSARLAGGYNEQFF. Complete variable domain (other parts from reference TRBV5-1 and TRBJ2-1): KAGVTQTPRYLIKTRGQQVTLSCSPISGHRSVSWYQQTPGQGLQFLFEYFSETQRNKGNFPGRFSGRQFSNSRSEMNVSTLELGDSALYLCASSARLAGGYNEQFFGPGTRLTVL.

In this sample, this clonotype turned up a few times. The rearrangement joins TRBV9 to TRBJ2-7; 10 nucleotides line up with TRBD2. Germline lookup yields CDR1 SGDLS and CDR2 YYNGEE. Losses at the gene ends were 0 bases for V and 5 bases for J; bases not matched to a gene: 8. The CDR3 covers 16 residues. The CDR3 DNA reads TGTGCCAGCAGCGTAGAGCCAGCGGGAGGGGGGAACGAGCAGTACTTC. Translating it yields CASSVEPAGGGNEQYF.

This CDR3 is CAKTGDRNPYSNQPQHF. The CDR3 region has the DNA TGTGCCAAAACAGGGGACAGGAATCCTTATAGCAATCAGCCCCAGCATTTT. V usage is TRBV7-3 and J usage is TRBJ1-5; 8 nucleotides line up with TRBD1. Germline loops: CDR1 SGHTA, CDR2 FQGTGA. The V gene end was trimmed by 10 bases and the J gene end by 0 bases; junction bases not matched to a gene: 14. The CDR3 length is 17 residues. Supplemented by reference TRBV7-3 and TRBJ1-5, the full variable domain reads GAGVSQTPSNKVTEKGKYVELRCDPISGHTALYWYRQSLGQGPEFLIYFQGTGAADDSGLPNDRFFAVRPEGSVSTLKIQRTERGDSAVYLCAKTGDRNPYSNQPQHFGDGTRLSIL.

The DNA of the CDR3 is TGCAGTGCTAGAGACAACTATGGCTACACCTTC. This sequence encodes CSARDNYGYTF. The genes are TRBV20-1 and TRBJ1-2; D remains ambiguous. Per germline, CDR1 DFQATT and CDR2 SNEGSKA (reference sequence). V lost 0 bases and J lost 2, with 1 base in between. The CDR3 is made up of 11 amino acids.

As regards this clonotype: One junction end disagrees with the germline gene, perhaps due to a read error. The genes are TRBV28 and TRBJ1-2, with 7 bases lining up with TRBD1. The CDR3 spans 13 residues. Germline V CDR1 and CDR2: MDHEN, SYDVKM. The chain's CDR3 is CASSLGRRDSFIF. In DNA, the CDR3 is TGTGCCAGCAGTTTGGGGAGGCGGGACAGCTTTATCTTC.

This clonotype was detected only a few times. The chain employs TRBV20-1 and TRBJ2-1, with TRBD2 matching over 14 bases. With V trimmed by 3 bases and J by 0 bases, 1 base remained unmatched. The CDR3 sequence is 16 residues long. The germline V gene has CDR1 DFQATT and CDR2 SNEGSKA (reference sequence). CDR3 bases: TGCAGTGCTAGGGGGACTAGCGGGAGCTCCTACAATGAGCAGTTCTTC. Its protein is CSARGTSGSSYNEQFF.

This clonotype came up a few times. The chain recombines TRBV20-1 with TRBJ2-3, with 9 bases that match TRBD2. V lost 1 base and J lost 2; bases outside the gene matches: 4. Germline V lookup: CDR1 DFQATT, CDR2 SNEGSKA (reference sequence). CDR3 length: 15 amino acids. As DNA, the CDR3 is TGCAGTGCTAGAGCATGGACTAGCGACACAGATACGCAGTATTTT. It codes for CSARAWTSDTDTQYF.

V usage is TRBV4-1 and J usage is TRBJ1-2; D is uncertain. CDR1 is MGHRA and CDR2 is YSYEKL in the germline V gene. The ends were cut back, 1 base at V and 2 bases at J, with 11 bases in the middle. CDR3 length equals 15 residues. DNA for the CDR3: TGCGCCAGCAGCCAAGCAGAGTCCACCAACTATGGCTACACCTTC. Translated: CASSQAESTNYGYTF.

The rearrangement uses TRBV6-1 and TRBJ1-3, with TRBD1 identical over 8 bases. Trimming cost V 6 bases and J 0 bases; bases outside gene matches: 4. CDR3 length: 15 residues. The V gene's germline CDR1 is MNHNS and CDR2 SASEGT. CDR3 in amino acids: CASRLDRDSGNTIYF. In DNA, the CDR3 is TGTGCCAGCAGGTTGGACAGGGACTCTGGAAACACCATATATTTT.

The chain uses TRBV20-1 and TRBJ2-5; 7 bases align to TRBD1. The CDR3 covers 14 residues. Germline V gene data show CDR1 as DFQATT and CDR2 as SNEGSKA (reference sequence). V shed 1 base and J 3 bases; nucleotides not matched to a gene: 5. The CDR3 here is CSARGGQNKETQYF. The CDR3 DNA reads TGCAGTGCTAGAGGGGGACAGAACAAAGAGACCCAGTACTTC.

The chain combines TRBV19 with TRBJ2-7; 7 bases agree with TRBD1. Germline values: CDR1 LNHDA, CDR2 SQIVND (reference sequence). Trimming cost V 6 bases and J 1 base; bases outside gene matches: 9. The CDR3 length is 15 residues. The DNA of the CDR3 is TGTGCCAGTAGCCGCCCCGGGACAGTTTCCTACGAGCAGTACTTC. Protein: CASSRPGTVSYEQYF.

V usage is TRBV5-1 and J usage is TRBJ2-7, with D possibly TRBD1 on 6 matching bases. CDR1 SGHRS and CDR2 YFSETQ come from the germline V gene. V lost 4 bases and J lost 3, with 17 bases in between. The CDR3 runs to 15 residues. The CDR3 protein is CASSAEGGPLYEQYF. CDR3 in DNA: TGCGCCAGCAGCGCTGAAGGGGGACCGCTCTACGAGCAGTACTTC.

This clonotype has a handful of counts. The CDR3 DNA reads TGTGCCAGCAGCTTAGGATTCTCCAGGGGGCCCGAAATTCCCTCCTACAATGAGCAGTTCTTC. Protein product: CASSLGFSRGPEIPSYNEQFF. The chain is built from TRBV7-6 and TRBJ2-1; 8 nucleotides align to TRBD1. This CDR3 has 21 amino acids. CDR1 is SGHVS and CDR2 is FNYEAQ in the germline V gene. The V gene end was trimmed by 1 base and the J gene end by 0 bases; junction bases not matched to a gene: 17.

The chain has TRBV27 and TRBJ2-2; 7 nucleotides align to TRBD2. CDR3 size: 14 residues. CDR1 MNHEY and CDR2 SMNVEV come from the germline V gene (reference sequence). The ends lost 1 base at V and 7 bases at J; junction bases unmatched: 3. CDR3 sequence (DNA): TGTGCCAGCAGTTTATTTCCGGGGGGCGGGGAGCTGTTTTTT. Its protein product is CASSLFPGGGELFF.

In this sample, this clonotype turned up many times. The J gene is TRBJ1-5, the V gene TRBV7-2; TRBD1 agrees at 8 bases. Germline lookup yields CDR1 SGHTA and CDR2 FQGNSA. The CDR3 has 14 residues. Unmatched junction bases numbered 5, after V lost 4 bases and J lost 6 bases. In nucleotides, the CDR3 is TGTGCCAGCAGCTCAGACAGGGGTAGTCAGCCCCAGCATTTT. Residues: CASSSDRGSQPQHF.